A selection of T cell receptor beta chains follows, all from one sample in a study of T-cell reconstitution after alpha-beta-depleted transplantation in children. TCRdb itself ran the PCR reads through MiXCR, one entry per CDR3 protein. The sample carries about 490,000 distinct CDR3 sequences, 8% to 11% recorded once. The sample consisted of PBMCs, taken before TCRalphabeta/CD19-depleted stem cell transplant. The source of these receptors is a child aged 2 to 15 with inherited bone marrow failure, due to receive a stem cell transplant. The CDR3 runs from the conserved cysteine through the conserved F or W. The D gene is left open where the match is weak. Expanded clones are given a class, and other clones once, few, many or no size at all.

>TRBV7-9|-|TRBJ1-2|many
CASSQGVGAGVYGYTF
TGTGCCAGCAGCCAAGGAGTGGGGGCAGGCGTCTATGGCTACACCTTC
>TRBV12-3/TRBV12-4|-|TRBJ2-2|many
CASSLRLLEGTGELFF
TGTGCCAGCAGTTTAAGGCTCTTAGAGGGGACCGGGGAGCTGTTTTTT
>TRBV6-5|-|TRBJ1-2|many
CASSYSARDYGYTF
TGTGCCAGCAGTTACTCGGCGAGGGACTATGGCTACACCTTC
>TRBV20-1|-|TRBJ1-1|-
CSASDHRNTEAFF
TGCAGTGCTAGCGACCACAGAAACACTGAAGCTTTCTTT
>TRBV4-3|-|TRBJ1-2|many
CASSQDFQGARDYGYTF
TGCGCCAGCAGCCAAGATTTTCAGGGAGCCAGGGACTATGGCTACACCTTC
>TRBV29-1|-|TRBJ2-3|many
CSVGDPATTDTQYF
TGCAGCGTTGGGGACCCAGCCACCACAGATACGCAGTATTTT
>TRBV20-1|-|TRBJ1-3|-
CSARTSGNTIYF
TGCAGTGCTAGGACATCTGGAAACACCATATATTTT
>TRBV7-9|-|TRBJ2-7|many
CASSATGTRAYEQYF
TGTGCCAGCAGCGCGACCGGCACCCGGGCATACGAGCAGTACTTC
>TRBV6-1|-|TRBJ2-5|many
CASSLYRFSAVQYF
TGTGCCAGCAGTCTATACAGGTTTTCGGCGGTCCAGTACTTC
>TRBV15|-|TRBJ2-7|many
CATSMWTEAYEQYF
TGTGCCACCAGCATGTGGACAGAGGCCTACGAGCAGTACTTC
>TRBV20-1|TRBD1|TRBJ2-1|many
CSASPRQGKVRNEQFF
TGCAGTGCTAGTCCCCGACAGGGAAAGGTACGGAATGAGCAGTTCTTC
>TRBV7-9|-|TRBJ2-7|many
CASSRELGEQYF
TGTGCCAGCAGCCGGGAATTAGGGGAGCAGTACTTC
>TRBV7-2|TRBD2|TRBJ2-1|many
CASSLMLAGPNNEQFF
TGTGCCAGCAGCTTAATGCTAGCGGGGCCTAATAATGAGCAGTTCTTC
>TRBV6-1|TRBD2|TRBJ2-1|-
CASTSGRFKEQFF
TGTGCCAGCACCAGCGGGAGGTTTAAAGAGCAGTTCTTC
>TRBV4-3|TRBD1|TRBJ1-4|many
CASSQTGTGPNEKLFF
TGCGCCAGCAGCCAAACCGGGACAGGGCCTAATGAAAAACTGTTTTTT
>TRBV6-1|TRBD2|TRBJ2-1|few
CASRLAGAGDEQFF
TGTGCCAGCAGGCTAGCGGGAGCGGGCGATGAGCAGTTCTTC
>TRBV5-1|-|TRBJ2-5|many
CASSLPDEETQYF
TGCGCCAGCAGCTTGCCAGACGAAGAGACCCAGTACTTC
>TRBV11-2|-|TRBJ1-2|many
CASSGRGNYGYTF
TGTGCCAGCAGCGGCAGGGGAAACTATGGCTACACCTTC
>TRBV7-9|-|TRBJ2-7|-
CASSSGSPLSYEQYF
TGTGCCAGCAGCTCCGGTTCACCGCTTTCCTACGAGCAGTACTTC
>TRBV3-1|TRBD2|TRBJ2-3|many
CASSQDTSGRAQYF
TGTGCCAGCAGCCAGGATACTAGCGGGAGAGCGCAGTATTTT
>TRBV6-5|TRBD1|TRBJ1-6|many
CASTPGQANSPLHF
TGTGCCAGCACCCCGGGACAGGCCAATTCACCCCTCCACTTT
>TRBV9|TRBD1|TRBJ1-1|many
CASSVTGAGTEAFF
TGTGCCAGCAGCGTTACAGGGGCGGGCACTGAAGCTTTCTTT
>TRBV11-2|TRBD1|TRBJ1-5|few
CASSLVGTAPWGNQPQHF
TGTGCCAGCAGCTTAGTGGGGACAGCCCCTTGGGGCAATCAGCCCCAGCATTTT
>TRBV4-3|-|TRBJ2-1|-
CASSPGGIDEQFF
TGCGCCAGCAGCCCAGGGGGGATCGATGAGCAGTTCTTC
>TRBV4-1|-|TRBJ2-2|-
CASSQGGGGFRELFF
TGCGCCAGCAGCCAAGGAGGGGGGGGATTTAGGGAGCTGTTTTTT
>TRBV7-6|TRBD2|TRBJ2-1|-
CASSLAPSGRDNEQFF
TGTGCCAGCAGCTTAGCTCCTAGCGGGAGGGACAATGAGCAGTTCTTC
>TRBV6-5|TRBD2|TRBJ2-1|many
CASSYSSTSGRLREQFF
TGTGCCAGCAGTTACTCGAGCACTAGCGGGAGATTGCGGGAGCAGTTCTTC
>TRBV6-2/TRBV6-3|-|TRBJ2-7|many
CASSYMESYEQYF
TGTGCCAGCAGTTACATGGAGTCCTACGAGCAGTACTTC
>TRBV28|-|TRBJ1-1|many
CASTLLTGMYTEAFF
TGTGCCAGCACCCTTTTGACAGGCATGTACACTGAAGCTTTCTTT
>TRBV9|TRBD1|TRBJ1-6|many
CASSGDRQGANSPLHF
TGTGCCAGCAGCGGGGATCGACAGGGGGCTAATTCACCCCTCCACTTT
>TRBV12-3/TRBV12-4|-|TRBJ1-5|many
CASSLKGGSQPQHF
TGTGCCAGCAGTTTAAAGGGAGGGAGTCAGCCCCAGCATTTT
>TRBV18|TRBD1|TRBJ2-5|many
CASSSTGLETQYF
TGTGCCAGCTCATCGACAGGGCTGGAGACCCAGTACTTC
>TRBV19|-|TRBJ2-1|-
CASTPARVHEQFF
TGTGCCAGTACCCCGGCTAGGGTGCATGAGCAGTTCTTC
>TRBV4-2|TRBD2|TRBJ2-7|many
CASSQLPPAGRNPYEQYF
TGTGCCAGCAGCCAACTGCCGCCGGCCGGGAGGAACCCCTACGAGCAGTACTTC
>TRBV15|-|TRBJ2-7|few
CATSPEGGSYEQYF
TGTGCCACCAGCCCCGAGGGGGGATCCTACGAGCAGTACTTC
>TRBV4-2|-|TRBJ2-5|many
CASSVAENALQTQYF
TGTGCCAGCAGCGTGGCGGAGAATGCCCTACAGACCCAGTACTTC
>TRBV19|-|TRBJ1-1|few
CASSIWAQGRDTEAFF
TGTGCCAGTAGTATATGGGCTCAGGGGAGGGATACTGAAGCTTTCTTT
>TRBV7-9|-|TRBJ2-3|many
CACSGGQDTQYF
TGTGCCTGCTCGGGCGGACAAGATACGCAGTATTTT
>TRBV25-1|TRBD2|TRBJ2-2|many
CASSEYGAGETGELFF
TGTGCCAGCAGTGAATACGGAGCGGGAGAAACCGGGGAGCTGTTTTTT
>TRBV27|TRBD2|TRBJ2-7|few
CASSFGGRASEQYF
TGTGCCAGCAGTTTTGGTGGGAGGGCCTCCGAGCAGTACTTC
>TRBV29-1|-|TRBJ2-7|many
CSGWSGTYEQYF
TGCAGCGGCTGGTCAGGGACCTACGAGCAGTACTTC
>TRBV19|-|TRBJ2-7|many
CASRSSTGIDEQYF
TGTGCCAGTAGATCAAGTACGGGAATCGACGAGCAGTACTTC
>TRBV10-3|TRBD2|TRBJ2-1|many
CAIRGGPNEQFF
TGTGCCATCAGGGGAGGGCCGAATGAGCAGTTCTTC
>TRBV24-1|-|TRBJ2-3|many
CATSDPRGAKVTDTQYF
TGTGCCACCAGTGATCCGCGAGGGGCGAAGGTCACAGATACGCAGTATTTT
>TRBV29-1|TRBD2|TRBJ2-3|many
CSVEPGTSGTDTQYF
TGCAGCGTTGAACCCGGGACTAGCGGCACAGATACGCAGTATTTT
>TRBV20-1|TRBD1|TRBJ2-7|few
CSARTLNTGAYEQYF
TGCAGTGCTAGAACACTGAACACAGGGGCCTACGAGCAGTACTTC
>TRBV30|-|TRBJ1-1|many
CAWSTPGTTEAFF
TGTGCCTGGAGTACCCCAGGGACAACTGAAGCTTTCTTT
>TRBV7-8|TRBD1|TRBJ2-7|many
CASSPTRQGTYEQYF
TGTGCCAGCAGCCCTACCCGACAGGGAACCTACGAGCAGTACTTC